Sequencing of this T cell receptor (beta chain) was carried out in a study of shared clonotypes between healthy human individuals. General study results and limits: Relative to clonotypes present in all four donors, those not shared had lower generation probabilities.

Some clones are missing from TCRdb's copy, which holds only in-frame ones; the method was immunoSEQ multiplex PCR. The table lists a few hundred thousand clones, roughly 97% of them singletons. V was shortened by 1 base and J by 1 base, with 7 bases between the two germline ends. Germline V lookup: CDR1 MGHRA, CDR2 YSYEKL. The CDR3 sequence is 14 residues long. About this clone itself: Its antigen is as yet unknown.

The sample consisted of naive CD4+ T cells sorted from blood. This sample's subset: CD45RA+ positively selected. The clonotype originates from a woman aged 25 to 39 in good health. This chain uses TRBV4-1 with TRBJ1-2; tentative D call: TRBD1 (5 bases). The CDR3 loop is CASSQGDLNYGYTF. In DNA, the CDR3 is TGCGCCAGCAGCCAAGGGGACCTTAACTATGGCTACACCTTC.